One and the same sample provided the 16 T cell receptor beta chains below, sequenced in a study of blood T cells in healthy people across ages. The authors ran a second PCR of 7 to 11 cycles using a sample-barcoded 5' primer and a J-beta primer mix. MiXCR was run by TCRdb on the 5' RACE reads, yielding one entry per CDR3 protein. Altogether 800,000 or so distinct CDR3 sequences are present, about half being singletons, with the ten largest covering approximately 18%. Specimen: blood. The receptors were gathered from a man older than 75 in good health.

This clonotype was found a few times. The DNA of the CDR3 is TGCAGTGCTAGTTCCGGGAGGGCCGAGTTCTTC. It specifies CSASSGRAEFF. The chain uses TRBV20-1 and TRBJ2-1, with TRBD2 identical over 8 bases. Germline V lookup: CDR1 DFQATT, CDR2 SNEGSKA (reference sequence). The V gene end was trimmed by 3 bases and the J gene end by 14 bases; junction bases not matched to a gene: 6. There are 11 residues in the CDR3.

J is TRBJ2-7 and V is TRBV7-3, with D possibly TRBD1 on 5 matching bases. V was clipped by 0 bases and J by 7 bases, with 25 bases between them. Germline loops: CDR1 SGHTA, CDR2 FQGTGA. The CDR3 is 18 residues long. CDR3 bases: TGTGCCAGCAGCTTAACACGAGACAGCGAAAGCTCCTACAATGAGCAGTACTTC. This gives the protein CASSLTRDSESSYNEQYF.

CDR3 protein: CATSSSMLARGDTQYF. Written as DNA, the CDR3 is TGTGCCACCAGCAGTAGCATGCTAGCGCGAGGAGATACGCAGTATTTT. The V and J genes are TRBV15 and TRBJ2-3; perhaps TRBD2 as D (6 bases). This CDR3 contains 16 residues. Trimming took off 3 bases at V and 5 bases at J, with 18 bases between the two ends. Germline V CDR1 and CDR2: LNHNV, YYDKDF (reference sequence).

This clonotype was detected only a few times. The CDR3 loop is CSGTFSYEQYF. The CDR3 DNA sequence: TGCAGTGGGACTTTCTCCTACGAGCAGTACTTC. The chain employs TRBV20-1 and TRBJ2-7; possible D gene TRBD2, 5 bases. The CDR3 runs 11 residues. Per germline, CDR1 DFQATT and CDR2 SNEGSKA (reference sequence). Trimming left V 7 bases short and J 0 bases short, with 7 bases between.

This clonotype occurred many times. The chain links TRBV7-3 to TRBJ2-1, with 8 nucleotides matching TRBD2. V shed 1 base and J 5 bases; nucleotides not matched to a gene: 4. In germline, CDR1 is SGHTA, CDR2 FQGTGA. There are 15 residues in the CDR3. CDR3: CASSLNGRANNEQFF. The CDR3 DNA reads as TGTGCCAGCAGCTTAAACGGGAGGGCCAACAATGAGCAGTTCTTC. The variable domain in full, completed from reference TRBV7-3 and TRBJ2-1, reads GAGVSQTPSNKVTEKGKYVELRCDPISGHTALYWYRQSLGQGPEFLIYFQGTGAADDSGLPNDRFFAVRPEGSVSTLKIQRTERGDSAVYLCASSLNGRANNEQFFGPGTRLTVL.

The rearrangement links TRBV4-1 to TRBJ1-1; TRBD1 agrees at 8 bases. The CDR3 loop spans 17 amino acids. CDR1 and CDR2 from the germline V gene are MGHRA and YSYEKL. Trimming took 0 bases from V and 4 from J; bases not matched to a gene: 10. CDR3: CASSQEQYEDRGTEAFF. As DNA, the CDR3 is TGCGCCAGCAGCCAAGAACAGTACGAAGACAGGGGCACTGAAGCTTTCTTT.

The sample holds many counts of this clonotype. This chain links TRBV29-1 with TRBJ2-7; the match to TRBD1 covers 8 bases. CDR1 is SQVTM, CDR2 ANQGSEA, per germline. The CDR3 totals 15 residues. After removal of 0 bases from V and 5 bases from J, the junction contained 9 bases not matched to a gene. The CDR3 DNA reads TGCAGCGTTGAAGAGGCCCAGGGGGCTAGCGACGAGCAGTACTTC. It translates to CSVEEAQGASDEQYF.

This clonotype was seen a handful of times. J is TRBJ1-4 and V is TRBV29-1; TRBD1 matches 8 bases. V lost 7 bases, J lost 7 bases, and 8 bases stayed unmatched. This CDR3 contains 13 residues. Looked up from germline, CDR1 is SQVTM and CDR2 is ANQGSEA. CDR3 in DNA: TGCAGCGCCATGACAGGGGTCGGTGAAAAACTGTTTTTT. It specifies CSAMTGVGEKLFF.

This rearrangement joins TRBV5-6 to TRBJ2-3, with D tentatively TRBD2 (6 bases). Deletions cut 4 bases from V and 3 bases from J, with 18 bases between. The CDR3 runs to 16 residues. From germline, CDR1 is SGHDT and CDR2 YYEEEE. CDR3 loop: CASSPVVGGKTDTQYF. The CDR3 nucleotides are TGTGCCAGCAGCCCGGTGGTCGGGGGAAAGACAGATACGCAGTATTTT. Supplemented by reference TRBV5-6 and TRBJ2-3, the full variable domain reads DAGVTQSPTHLIKTRGQQVTLRCSPKSGHDTVSWYQQALGQGPQFIFQYYEEEERQRGNFPDRFSGHQFPNYSSELNVNALLLGDSALYLCASSPVVGGKTDTQYFGPGTRLTVL.

This chain connects TRBV5-1 to TRBJ2-1; D gene ambiguous. The CDR3 covers 12 residues. The germline V gene encodes CDR1 SGHRS and CDR2 YFSETQ. Trimming cost V 2 bases and J 9 bases, with 9 bases left between them. The CDR3 protein is CASSFLDLEQFF. The CDR3 coding sequence is TGCGCCAGCAGCTTCCTAGATCTTGAGCAGTTCTTC.

As to this clonotype: The junction and the germline gene differ at one end; a read error may be behind it. The chain carries TRBV5-1 and TRBJ1-2, with D unclear. Germline V gene sequence: CDR1 SGHRS, CDR2 YFSETQ. CDR3 length equals 13 residues. CDR3 amino acids: CASSLEPRYDYTF. CDR3 nucleotides: TGCGCCAGCAGCTTGGAACCTCGCTATGACTACACCTTC.

The gene calls are TRBV7-9 and TRBJ2-3, with D unresolved. Germline V gene lookup returns CDR1 SEHNR and CDR2 FQNEAQ (reference sequence). The CDR3 has 11 amino acids. V lost 7 bases and J 6 bases, leaving 8 bases between the germline ends. The CDR3 region is CASTDYDTQYF. The CDR3 bases are TGTGCCAGCACAGATTATGATACGCAGTATTTT.

V gene TRBV13 combines with J gene TRBJ2-5, with 11 bases aligning to TRBD2. The end of the DNA aligns better with TRBJ2-7, so the J call may be wrong. CDR1 is PRHDT, CDR2 FYEKMQ, per germline (reference sequence). The CDR3 runs 14 residues. DNA for the CDR3: TGTGCCAGCAGCTCGACTAGCGGGATAGACGAGCAGTACTTC. Its protein product is CASSSTSGIDEQYF.

The V and J genes are TRBV7-2 and TRBJ2-5; 7 bases line up with TRBD1. The closer fit of TRBJ2-7 to the DNA end suggests the J call may be wrong. Germline V gene sequence: CDR1 SGHTA, CDR2 FQGNSA. The CDR3 extends over 15 amino acids. The CDR3 DNA reads as TGTGCCAGCAGCGCGGACAGGCACTCAACATACGAGCAGTACTTC. Translated, it gives CASSADRHSTYEQYF.

This clonotype has just a few counts. The V gene is TRBV7-8, the J gene TRBJ2-5, with TRBD1 matching 11 bases. V lost 0 bases and J lost 3; bases outside the gene matches: 6. CDR1 is SGHVS and CDR2 is FQNEAQ in the germline V gene. The CDR3 runs to 17 residues. This CDR3 reads CASSLASGTGGKETQYF. CDR3 DNA sequence: TGTGCCAGCAGCTTAGCTTCCGGGACAGGGGGAAAAGAGACCCAGTACTTC. The complete variable domain, with remaining parts taken from reference TRBV7-8 and TRBJ2-5, reads GAGVSQSPRYKVAKRGQDVALRCDPISGHVSLFWYQQALGQGPEFLTYFQNEAQLDKSGLPSDRFFAERPEGSVSTLKIQRTQQEDSAVYLCASSLASGTGGKETQYFGPGTRLLVL.

This clonotype showed up just a few times. One end of the junction fails to match germline, which may point to a read error. The rearrangement links TRBV6-4 to TRBJ2-2; D not resolved. CDR3 length: 14 amino acids. The germline V gene has CDR1 MRHNA and CDR2 SNTAGT. In DNA form, the CDR3 reads TGTGCCAGTAGTGTTAACCTTAACACCGGGGAGCTGTTTTTT. Translation: CASSVNLNTGELFF.